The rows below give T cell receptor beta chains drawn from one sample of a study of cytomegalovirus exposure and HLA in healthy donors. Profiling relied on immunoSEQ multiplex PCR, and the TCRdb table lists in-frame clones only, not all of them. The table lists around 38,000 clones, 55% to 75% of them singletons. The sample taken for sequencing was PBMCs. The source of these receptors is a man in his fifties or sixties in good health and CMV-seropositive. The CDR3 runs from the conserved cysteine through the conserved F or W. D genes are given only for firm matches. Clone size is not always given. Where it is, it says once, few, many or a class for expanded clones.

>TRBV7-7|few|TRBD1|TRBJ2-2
CASSLMSPGQRNTGELFF
TGTGCCAGCAGCTTAATGAGTCCGGGACAGAGGAACACCGGGGAGCTGTTTTTT
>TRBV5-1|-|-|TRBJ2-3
CASSWGLVSDTQYF
TGCGCCAGCAGCTGGGGGCTAGTAAGCGATACGCAGTATTTT
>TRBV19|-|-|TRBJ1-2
CASSTGGIGYGYTF
TGTGCCAGTTCGACAGGAGGTATTGGGTATGGCTACACCTTC
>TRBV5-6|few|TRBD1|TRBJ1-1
CASSFRDRVPEAFF
TGTGCCAGCAGCTTTCGCGACAGGGTCCCTGAAGCTTTCTTT
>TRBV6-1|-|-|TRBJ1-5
CASSELGPNQPQHF
TGTGCCAGCAGTGAACTGGGCCCCAATCAGCCCCAGCATTTT
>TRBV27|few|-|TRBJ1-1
CASSLDLREAFF
TGTGCCAGCAGTTTAGATCTCAGAGAAGCTTTCTTT
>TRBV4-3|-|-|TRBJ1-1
CASSQGWPSETGHRNTEAFF
TGCGCCAGCAGCCAAGGGTGGCCCTCTGAAACGGGACACCGCAACACTGAAGCTTTCTTT
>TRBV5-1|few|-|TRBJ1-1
CASSLSPRGNTEAFF
TGCGCCAGCAGCTTATCCCCCAGGGGTAACACTGAAGCTTTCTTT
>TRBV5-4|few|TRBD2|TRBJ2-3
CASSQWTSGGGSTDTQYF
TGTGCCAGCAGCCAGTGGACTAGCGGGGGGGGTAGCACAGATACGCAGTATTTT
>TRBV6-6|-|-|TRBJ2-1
CASSTSGSRGDEQFF
TGTGCCAGCAGCACCTCCGGGAGCCGGGGCGATGAGCAGTTCTTC
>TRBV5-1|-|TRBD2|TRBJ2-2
CASTFLSGITGELFF
TGCGCCAGCACCTTCCTCAGCGGGATCACCGGGGAGCTGTTTTTT
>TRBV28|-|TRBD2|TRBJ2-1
CASTNGGRSIEQFF
TGTGCCAGCACCAACGGGGGGAGATCAATTGAGCAGTTCTTC
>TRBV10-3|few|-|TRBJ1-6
CAISGDAQSPLHF
TGTGCCATCAGCGGAGATGCTCAGTCACCCCTCCACTTT
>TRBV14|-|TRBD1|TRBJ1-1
CASSQAQGTLLTEAFF
TGTGCCAGCAGCCAAGCACAGGGGACCTTACTCACTGAAGCTTTCTTT
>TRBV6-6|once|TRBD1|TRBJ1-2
CASSGTGRNYGYTF
TGTGCCAGCAGCGGGACAGGGAGGAACTATGGCTACACCTTC
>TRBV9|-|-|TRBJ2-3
CASSVAPGFGDTQYF
TGTGCCAGCAGCGTAGCCCCGGGGTTTGGAGATACGCAGTATTTT
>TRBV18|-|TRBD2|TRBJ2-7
CASSPPREAGYEQYF
TGTGCCAGCTCACCACCCCGGGAAGCGGGGTACGAGCAGTACTTC
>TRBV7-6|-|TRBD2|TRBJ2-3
CASSPYSGTTDTQYF
TGTGCCAGCAGCCCCTATAGCGGGACCACAGATACGCAGTATTTT
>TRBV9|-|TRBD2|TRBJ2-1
CASSVEVAGYNEQFF
TGTGCCAGCAGCGTAGAGGTAGCGGGATACAATGAGCAGTTCTTC
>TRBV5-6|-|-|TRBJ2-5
CASSSSARGYQETQYF
TGTGCCAGCAGCTCCTCAGCGAGAGGATACCAAGAGACCCAGTACTTC
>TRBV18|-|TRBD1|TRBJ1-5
CASSPRTGDSNQPQHF
TGTGCCAGCTCACCACGGACAGGGGATAGCAATCAGCCCCAGCATTTT
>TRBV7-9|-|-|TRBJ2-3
CASSLDTASTDTQYF
TGTGCCAGCAGCCTCGACACCGCTAGCACAGATACGCAGTATTTT
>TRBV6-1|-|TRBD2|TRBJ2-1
CASSEAPAGGRLGNNEQFF
TGTGCCAGCAGTGAAGCTCCAGCGGGGGGGCGTTTAGGCAACAATGAGCAGTTCTTC
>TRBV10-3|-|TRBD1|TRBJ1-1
CAITGTGKRRNTEAFF
TGTGCCATCACCGGGACAGGGAAAAGGAGGAACACTGAAGCTTTCTTT
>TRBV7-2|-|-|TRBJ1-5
CASSLASQPQHF
TGTGCCAGCAGCTTAGCGAGTCAGCCCCAGCATTTT
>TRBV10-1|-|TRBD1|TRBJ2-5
CASRKRQGAGEQYF
TGCGCCAGTCGAAAGCGACAGGGGGCTGGGGAGCAGTACTTC
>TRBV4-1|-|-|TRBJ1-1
CASSPGLRGTEAFF
TGCGCCAGCAGCCCAGGGCTTCGGGGGACTGAAGCTTTCTTT
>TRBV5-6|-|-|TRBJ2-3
CASSSQGGDTQYF
TGTGCCAGCAGCTCCCAGGGGGGAGATACGCAGTATTTT
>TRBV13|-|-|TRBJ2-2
CASSYTGTATGELFF
TGTGCCAGCAGCTACACAGGGACGGCAACCGGGGAGCTGTTTTTT
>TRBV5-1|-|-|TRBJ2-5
CASSLWGAGATQETQYF
TGCGCCAGCAGCTTGTGGGGGGCGGGGGCGACTCAAGAGACCCAGTACTTC
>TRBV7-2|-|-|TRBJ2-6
CASSLRESGANVLTF
TGTGCCAGCAGCCTACGGGAGTCTGGGGCCAACGTCCTGACTTTC
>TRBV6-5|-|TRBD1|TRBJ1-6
CASRLGQGEGTLHF
TGTGCCAGCAGGTTGGGACAGGGAGAGGGAACCCTCCACTTT
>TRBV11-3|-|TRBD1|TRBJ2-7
CASNPGQGHEQYF
TGTGCCAGCAACCCGGGACAGGGTCACGAGCAGTACTTC
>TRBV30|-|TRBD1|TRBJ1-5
CAWGQGWQPQHF
TGTGCCTGGGGACAGGGGTGGCAGCCCCAGCATTTT
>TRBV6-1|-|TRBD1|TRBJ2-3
CASSEQGAAVDTQYF
TGTGCCAGCAGTGAACAGGGGGCCGCTGTCGATACGCAGTATTTT
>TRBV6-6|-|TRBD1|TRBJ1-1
CASRRTGNTEAFF
TGTGCCAGCAGGCGGACAGGGAACACTGAAGCTTTCTTT
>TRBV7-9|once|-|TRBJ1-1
CASSFQGNTEAFF
TGTGCCAGCAGCTTTCAGGGAAACACTGAAGCTTTCTTT
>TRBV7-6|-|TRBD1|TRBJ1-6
CASSLVGQPLSSSYNSPLHF
TGTGCCAGCAGCTTAGTGGGACAGCCGTTATCGAGCTCCTATAATTCACCCCTCCACTTT
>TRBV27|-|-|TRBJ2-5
CASSTTRGQETQYF
TGTGCCAGCAGTACGACCCGGGGGCAAGAGACCCAGTACTTC
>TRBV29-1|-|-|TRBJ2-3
CSPGDIGTDTQYF
TGCAGCCCCGGGGATATCGGGACAGATACGCAGTATTTT
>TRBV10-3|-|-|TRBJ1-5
CAISEQGFGNQPQHF
TGTGCCATCAGTGAGCAGGGGTTTGGCAATCAGCCCCAGCATTTT
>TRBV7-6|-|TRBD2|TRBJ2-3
CASSSRIPGTIYTDTQYF
TGTGCCAGCAGCTCCCGTATCCCAGGGACTATCTACACAGATACGCAGTATTTT
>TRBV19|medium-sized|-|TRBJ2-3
CASSPPRAGNGDTQYF
TGTGCCAGTAGCCCCCCCCGGGCGGGGAACGGAGATACGCAGTATTTT
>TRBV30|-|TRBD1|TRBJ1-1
CAWATGGGNTEAFF
TGTGCCTGGGCGACAGGGGGGGGGAACACTGAAGCTTTCTTT
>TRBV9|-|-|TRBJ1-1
CASRPGTEAFF
TGTGCCAGCAGGCCGGGGACTGAAGCTTTCTTT
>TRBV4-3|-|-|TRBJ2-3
CASSQTGTDTQYF
TGCGCCAGCAGCCAAACAGGTACAGATACGCAGTATTTT